This TCR beta chain was recorded in a study of OX40 agonist ivuxolimab in advanced cancers. Study background: Patients in the trial were receiving intravenous ivuxolimab every 2 weeks, at doses of 0.01 to 10 mg/kg. A partial response was reached by three patients: one with hepatocellular carcinoma and two with cutaneous melanoma.

Collection of blood occurred at baseline, at cycle 4 day 1, and at cycle 7 day 1. For this clone: Antigen unknown.

J was trimmed by 5 bases and V by 7 bases; bases with no gene match: 7. Germline V gene lookup returns CDR1 SGDLS and CDR2 YYNGEE. The length of the CDR3 is 13 residues. Overall study findings and caveats: Clonal expansion was among the lowest in partial responders at 0.1-3.0 mg/kg, especially CD8+.

The method was immunoSEQ multiplex PCR; TCRdb's version includes in-frame clones alone and lacks a portion of them. The sample has tens of thousands of clones, about 94% seen once. The TCR comes from an adult with an advanced solid tumor such as melanoma, head and neck, liver or kidney cancer. The specimen was CD4+ or CD8+ T cells sorted from blood, collected in a trial of the OX40 agonist ivuxolimab. The chain is built from TRBV9 and TRBJ1-1; 8 nucleotides agree with TRBD1. CDR3 nucleotides: TGTGCCAGCGGAGGACAGGGTGAAACTGAAGCTTTCTTT. It is translated as CASGGQGETEAFF.